One and the same sample provided the 9 T cell receptor beta chains below, sequenced in a study of blood T cell repertoires in COVID-19. Sequencing used immunoSEQ multiplex PCR; TCRdb keeps in-frame clones, though not all of them. The sample has about 98,000 clones; around 90% are singletons. Sequences were obtained from peripheral blood. These receptors all stem from a woman in her 50s with COVID-19, enrolled during active disease.

This clone was picked up one time. The chain is built from TRBV7-8 and TRBJ1-4; possibly TRBD1 for D (5 bases). V lost 5 bases and J lost 8, with 12 bases in between. CDR3 length equals 13 residues. CDR1 is SGHVS and CDR2 is FQNEAQ in the germline V gene. The CDR3 DNA reads TGTGCCAGCAGCAGGGGAGGAGGGGAAAAACTGTTTTTT. Translating it yields CASSRGGGEKLFF.

The CDR3 loop is CAWGDYRGSTGELFF. The CDR3 nucleotides are TGTGCCTGGGGGGATTACAGGGGAAGTACCGGGGAGCTGTTTTTT. V gene TRBV30 combines with J gene TRBJ2-2; 7 nucleotides match TRBD1. Trimming took 5 bases from V and 5 from J; bases not matched to a gene: 11. Germline values: CDR1 GTSNPN, CDR2 SVGIG (reference sequence). This CDR3 region has 15 residues.

This clone was picked up one time. The chain joins TRBV28 to TRBJ1-1, with D maybe TRBD1 (5 bases). The CDR3 extends over 15 amino acids. V lost 8 bases and J 0 bases, leaving 16 bases between the germline ends. Germline V lookup: CDR1 MDHEN, CDR2 SYDVKM. DNA for the CDR3: TGTGCCAGCTTAGGGGCATCTCTCATGAACACTGAAGCTTTCTTT. Protein product: CASLGASLMNTEAFF.

V usage is TRBV2 and J usage is TRBJ1-1; no clear D gene. Per the germline V gene, CDR1 is SNHLY and CDR2 is FYNNEI. The CDR3 contains 13 residues. Trimming shortened V by 7 bases and J by 0 bases, and 9 bases separated the two germline ends. Here the CDR3 DNA reads TGTGCCAGCACAAGGAGGGTGAACACTGAAGCTTTCTTT. Protein sequence: CASTRRVNTEAFF.

The chain carries TRBV10-3 and TRBJ2-7; the D gene is possibly TRBD1 (5 bases). The V and J ends lost 6 bases and 0 bases respectively, with 9 bases between them. The length of the CDR3 is 13 residues. Germline lookup yields CDR1 ENHRY and CDR2 SYGVKD. CDR3 amino acids: CAIRDISSYEQYV. The DNA of the CDR3 is TGTGCCATCAGGGACATTAGCTCCTACGAGCAGTACGTC.

The genes are TRBV5-4 and TRBJ1-2; 9 bases are a match to TRBD1. Per germline, CDR1 SGHNT and CDR2 YYREEE (reference sequence). This CDR3 has 14 residues. The V gene end was trimmed by 4 bases and the J gene end by 4 bases; junction bases not matched to a gene: 5. The CDR3 nucleotides are TGTGCCAGCAGCCCGGGGGACAGGGTCTATGGCTACACCTTC. The encoded protein is CASSPGDRVYGYTF.

V and J are TRBV30 and TRBJ1-3; D might be TRBD1 (6 bases). Deletions cut 3 bases from V and 4 bases from J, with 10 bases between. The CDR3 is made up of 13 amino acids. The germline CDR1 and CDR2 sequences are GTSNPN and SVGIG (reference sequence). Here the CDR3 reads CAWSRGTGNTIYF. DNA of the CDR3: TGTGCCTGGAGCAGGGGTACGGGAAACACCATATATTTT.

This clone was counted a single time. The chain carries TRBV28 and TRBJ2-6; TRBD2 is a possible D gene (5 bases). Trimming removed 5 bases from V and 2 bases from J, with 10 bases in between. The CDR3 is made up of 15 amino acids. From germline, CDR1 is MDHEN and CDR2 SYDVKM. DNA of the CDR3: TGTGCCAGCAGTCCGGGGAGAGCTGGGGCCAACGTCCTGACTTTC. Translated, it gives CASSPGRAGANVLTF.

The count of this clone is one. The chain recombines TRBV5-6 with TRBJ2-5, with 7 bases fitting TRBD2. V lost 0 bases and J lost 6; bases outside the gene matches: 8. Germline V gives CDR1 SGHDT, CDR2 YYEEEE. The CDR3 contains 15 residues. CDR3 coding DNA: TGTGCCAGCAGCTTGGGGGTGGGGGAGGGGAAGACCCAGTACTTC. Translation gives CASSLGVGEGKTQYF.